This T cell receptor beta chain was sequenced for a study of long-term antiretroviral therapy in people with HIV. Study at large: The earliest samples came from an era when ART typically awaited falling CD4 counts.

Survey level was the resolution at which the v3.0 immunoSEQ assay ran. Clones were sequenced by immunoSEQ multiplex PCR, and TCRdb holds only the in-frame ones, with some missing. The table includes 23,000 or so clones, under 80% detected once. This TCR was recovered from a woman between 35 and 50 years old with HIV. The sequencing used unsorted PBMCs, collected 0.5 years after starting antiretroviral therapy.

The CDR3 is CASCLAGGGSADTQYF. For the CDR3, the DNA is TGTGCCAGTTGCCTAGCGGGGGGGGGATCGGCAGATACGCAGTATTTT. The chain is built from TRBV19 and TRBJ2-3, with 12 positions matching TRBD2. Germline V gene data show CDR1 as LNHDA and CDR2 as SQIVND (reference sequence). Trimming took 8 bases from V and 4 from J; bases not matched to a gene: 10. This CDR3 has 16 amino acids.